This TCR beta chain was retrieved from a study of T cells in Graves' hyperthyroidism and ophthalmopathy. Study summary: The blood sample was taken at first diagnosis, before treatment began. Study results and caveats: Also found in blood were most expanded thyroid clonotypes above 0.001.

Researchers took RNA transcripts and amplified the TCR beta CDR3 regions from them. First-round RT-PCR with HTBI primers amplified the TCR CDR3 region. TCRdb re-called the multiplex PCR reads with MiXCR, one entry per CDR3 protein. The sample carries some 360,000 distinct CDR3 sequences, around a sixth recorded once. Patients were excluded for uncontrolled infection, other autoimmune disease, pregnancy or lactation. Diagnoses used clinical symptoms, serum thyroxine and TRAb, thyroid ultrasound and orbital computed tomography. This CDR3 region has 14 residues. Looked up from germline, CDR1 is MNHNS and CDR2 is SASEGT. V was pared by 9 bases and J by 4 bases, with 9 bases of the junction left unmatched. As regards this clonotype: What it recognizes is unknown.

Material for sequencing was blood. The sequence was obtained from a woman aged 40 to 50 with Graves' ophthalmopathy. The chain combines TRBV6-1 with TRBJ1-2, with 9 positions matching TRBD1. The CDR3 loop is CASGGTGLGYGYTF. The DNA for the CDR3 is TGTGCCAGTGGCGGGACAGGGCTGGGCTATGGCTACACCTTC.